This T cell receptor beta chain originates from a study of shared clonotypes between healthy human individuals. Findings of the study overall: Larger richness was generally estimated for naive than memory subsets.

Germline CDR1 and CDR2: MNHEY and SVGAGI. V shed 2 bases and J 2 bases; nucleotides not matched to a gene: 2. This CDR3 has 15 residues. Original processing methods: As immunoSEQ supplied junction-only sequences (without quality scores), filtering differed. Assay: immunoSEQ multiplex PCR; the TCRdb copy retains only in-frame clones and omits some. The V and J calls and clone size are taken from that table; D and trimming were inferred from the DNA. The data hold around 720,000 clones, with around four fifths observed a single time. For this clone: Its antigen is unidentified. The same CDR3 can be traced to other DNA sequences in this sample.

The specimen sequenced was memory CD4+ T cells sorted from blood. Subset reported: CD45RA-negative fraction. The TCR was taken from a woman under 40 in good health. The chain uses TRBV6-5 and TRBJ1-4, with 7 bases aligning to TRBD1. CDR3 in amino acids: CASSYRGLTNEKLFF. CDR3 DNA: TGTGCCAGCAGTTACAGGGGGCTGACTAATGAAAAACTGTTTTTT.